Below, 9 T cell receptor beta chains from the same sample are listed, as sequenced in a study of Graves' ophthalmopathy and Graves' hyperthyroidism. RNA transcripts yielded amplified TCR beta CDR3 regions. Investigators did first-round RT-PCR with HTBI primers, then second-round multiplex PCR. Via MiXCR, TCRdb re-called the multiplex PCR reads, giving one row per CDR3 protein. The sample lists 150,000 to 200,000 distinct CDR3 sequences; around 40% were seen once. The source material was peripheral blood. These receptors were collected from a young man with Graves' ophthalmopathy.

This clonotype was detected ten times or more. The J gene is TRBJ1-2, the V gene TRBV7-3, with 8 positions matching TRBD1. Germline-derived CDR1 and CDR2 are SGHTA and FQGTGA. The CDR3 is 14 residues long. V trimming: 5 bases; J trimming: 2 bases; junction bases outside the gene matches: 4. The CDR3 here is CASSPGGNNYGYTF. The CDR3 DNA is TGTGCCAGCAGCCCAGGGGGCAACAACTATGGCTACACCTTC.

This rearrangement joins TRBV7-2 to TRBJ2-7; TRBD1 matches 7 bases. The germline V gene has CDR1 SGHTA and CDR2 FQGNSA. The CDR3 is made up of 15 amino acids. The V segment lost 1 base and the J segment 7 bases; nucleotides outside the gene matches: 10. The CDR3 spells CASSLVNRGMDEQYF. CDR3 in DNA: TGTGCCAGCAGCTTAGTGAACAGGGGAATGGATGAGCAGTACTTC.

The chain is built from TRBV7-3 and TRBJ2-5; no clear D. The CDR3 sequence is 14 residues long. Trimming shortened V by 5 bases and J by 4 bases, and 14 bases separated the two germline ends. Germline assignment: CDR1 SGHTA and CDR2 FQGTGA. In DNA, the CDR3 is TGTGCCAGCAGCCCCGGCGGCGTCGGAGAGACCCAGTACTTC. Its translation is CASSPGGVGETQYF.

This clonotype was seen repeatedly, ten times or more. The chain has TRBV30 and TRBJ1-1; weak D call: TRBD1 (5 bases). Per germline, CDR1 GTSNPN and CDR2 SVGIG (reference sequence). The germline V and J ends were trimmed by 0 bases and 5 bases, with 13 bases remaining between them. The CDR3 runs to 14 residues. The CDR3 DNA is TGTGCCTGGAGTGTGCAGGGCCTGGGAACTGAAGCTTTCTTT. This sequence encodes CAWSVQGLGTEAFF.

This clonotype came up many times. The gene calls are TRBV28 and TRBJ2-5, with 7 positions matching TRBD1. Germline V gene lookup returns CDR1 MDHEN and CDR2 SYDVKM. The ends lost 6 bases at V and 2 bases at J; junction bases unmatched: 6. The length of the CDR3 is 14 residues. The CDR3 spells CASSGRDRQETQYF. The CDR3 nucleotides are TGTGCCAGCAGCGGCCGGGACAGACAAGAGACCCAGTACTTC.

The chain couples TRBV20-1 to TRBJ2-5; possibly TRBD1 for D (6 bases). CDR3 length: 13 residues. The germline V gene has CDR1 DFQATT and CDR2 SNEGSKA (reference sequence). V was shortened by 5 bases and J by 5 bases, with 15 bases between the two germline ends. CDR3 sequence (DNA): TGCAGTGCTCCTACAGGGCCAGGGGAGACCCAGTACTTC. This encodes CSAPTGPGETQYF.

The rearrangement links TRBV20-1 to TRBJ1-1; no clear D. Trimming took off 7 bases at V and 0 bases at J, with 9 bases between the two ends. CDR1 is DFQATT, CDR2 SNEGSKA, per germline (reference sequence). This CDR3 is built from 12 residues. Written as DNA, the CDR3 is TGCAGTGTGCGGGGAATGAACACTGAAGCTTTCTTT. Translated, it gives CSVRGMNTEAFF.

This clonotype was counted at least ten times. The CDR3, as DNA: TGTGCCATCAGCGGTTACAGGGAGAGCCAAGAGACCCAGTACTTC. It yields the protein CAISGYRESQETQYF. The rearrangement links TRBV10-3 to TRBJ2-5; tentative D call: TRBD1 (6 bases). Per germline, CDR1 ENHRY and CDR2 SYGVKD. The CDR3 runs 15 residues. Trimming pared 6 bases from V and 1 base from J, leaving 15 bases between.

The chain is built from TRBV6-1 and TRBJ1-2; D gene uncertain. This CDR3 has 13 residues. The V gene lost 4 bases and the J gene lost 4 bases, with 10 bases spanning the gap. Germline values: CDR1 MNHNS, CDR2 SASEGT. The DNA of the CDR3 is TGTGCCAGCAGTGTGGCGGAGTCCTATGGCTACACCTTC. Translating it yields CASSVAESYGYTF.